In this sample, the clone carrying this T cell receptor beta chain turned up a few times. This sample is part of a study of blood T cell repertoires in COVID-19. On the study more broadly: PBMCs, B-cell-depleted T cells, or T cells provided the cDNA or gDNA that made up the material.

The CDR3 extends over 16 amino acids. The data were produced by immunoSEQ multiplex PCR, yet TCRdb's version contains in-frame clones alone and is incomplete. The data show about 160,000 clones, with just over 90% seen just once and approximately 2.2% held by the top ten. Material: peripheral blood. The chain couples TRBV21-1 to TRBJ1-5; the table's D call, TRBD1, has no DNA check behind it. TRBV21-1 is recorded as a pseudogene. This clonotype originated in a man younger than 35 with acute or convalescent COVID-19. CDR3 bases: TGTGCCAGCAGCAAAAGACAGGGGGCATGCAATCAGCCCCAGCATTTT. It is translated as CASSKRQGACNQPQHF.